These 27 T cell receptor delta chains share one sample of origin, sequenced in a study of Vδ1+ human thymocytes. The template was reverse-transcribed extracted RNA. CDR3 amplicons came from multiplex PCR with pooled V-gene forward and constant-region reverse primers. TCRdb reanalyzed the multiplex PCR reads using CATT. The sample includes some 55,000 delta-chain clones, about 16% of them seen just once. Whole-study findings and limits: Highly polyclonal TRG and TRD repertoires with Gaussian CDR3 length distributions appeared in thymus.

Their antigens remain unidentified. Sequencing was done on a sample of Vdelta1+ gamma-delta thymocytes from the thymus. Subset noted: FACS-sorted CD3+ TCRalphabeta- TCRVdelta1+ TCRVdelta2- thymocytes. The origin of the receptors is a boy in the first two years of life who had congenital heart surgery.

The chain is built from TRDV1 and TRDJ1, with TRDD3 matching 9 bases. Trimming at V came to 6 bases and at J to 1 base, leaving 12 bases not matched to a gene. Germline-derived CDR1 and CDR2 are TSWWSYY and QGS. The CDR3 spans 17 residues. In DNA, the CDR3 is TGTGCTCTTGGTCCAGGGGGATACCGAATACCCACCGATAAACTCATCTTT. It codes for CALGPGGYRIPTDKLIF.

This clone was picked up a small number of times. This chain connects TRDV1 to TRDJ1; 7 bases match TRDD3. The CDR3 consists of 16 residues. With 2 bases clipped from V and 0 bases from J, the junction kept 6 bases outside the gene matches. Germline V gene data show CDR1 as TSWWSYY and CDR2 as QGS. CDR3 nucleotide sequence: TGTGCTCTTGGGGAAGGCTGTCTGGGGGACACCGATAAACTCATCTTT. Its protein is CALGEGCLGDTDKLIF.

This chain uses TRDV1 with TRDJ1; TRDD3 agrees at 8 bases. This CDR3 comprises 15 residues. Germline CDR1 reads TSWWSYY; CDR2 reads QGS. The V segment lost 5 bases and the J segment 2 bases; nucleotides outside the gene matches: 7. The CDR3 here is CALGPRMGDTDKLIF. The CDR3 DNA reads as TGTGCTCTTGGGCCTAGGATGGGGGATACCGATAAACTCATCTTT.

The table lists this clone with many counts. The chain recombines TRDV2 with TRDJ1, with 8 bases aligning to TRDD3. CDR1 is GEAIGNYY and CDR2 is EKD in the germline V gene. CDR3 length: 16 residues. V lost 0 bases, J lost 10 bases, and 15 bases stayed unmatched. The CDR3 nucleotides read TGTGCCTGTGACACCGGGGATACAGTCTACCAAAAGGCACTCATCTTT. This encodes CACDTGDTVYQKALIF.

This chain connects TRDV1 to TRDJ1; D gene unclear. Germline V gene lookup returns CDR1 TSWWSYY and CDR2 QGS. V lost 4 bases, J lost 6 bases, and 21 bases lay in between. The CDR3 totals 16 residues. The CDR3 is CALGGRPGAIGNKLIF. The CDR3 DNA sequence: TGTGCTCTTGGGGGACGACCCGGCGCGATAGGTAATAAACTCATCTTT.

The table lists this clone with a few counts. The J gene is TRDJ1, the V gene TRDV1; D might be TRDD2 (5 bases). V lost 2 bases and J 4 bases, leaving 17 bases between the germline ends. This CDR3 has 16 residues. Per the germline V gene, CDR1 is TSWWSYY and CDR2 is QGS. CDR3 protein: CALGETGAYFFDKLIF. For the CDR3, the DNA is TGTGCTCTTGGGGAAACAGGTGCCTACTTCTTCGATAAACTCATCTTT.

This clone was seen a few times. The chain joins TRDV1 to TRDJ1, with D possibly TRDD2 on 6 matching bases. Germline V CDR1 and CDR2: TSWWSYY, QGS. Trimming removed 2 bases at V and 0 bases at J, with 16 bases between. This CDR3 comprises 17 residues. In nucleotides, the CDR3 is TGTGCTCTTGGGGAAGAAATCCTACTACGGCACACCGATAAACTCATCTTT. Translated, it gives CALGEEILLRHTDKLIF.

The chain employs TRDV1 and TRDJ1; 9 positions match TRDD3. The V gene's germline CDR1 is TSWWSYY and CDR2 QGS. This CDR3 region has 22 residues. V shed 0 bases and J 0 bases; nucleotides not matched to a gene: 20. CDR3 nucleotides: TGTGCTCTTGGGGAACTATACTACGTTCATTGCCTGGGGGATCCGTACACCGATAAACTCATCTTT. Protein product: CALGELYYVHCLGDPYTDKLIF.

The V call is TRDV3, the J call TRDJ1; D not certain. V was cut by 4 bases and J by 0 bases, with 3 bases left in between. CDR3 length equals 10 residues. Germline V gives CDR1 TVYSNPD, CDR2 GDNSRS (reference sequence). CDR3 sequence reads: CASYTDKLIF. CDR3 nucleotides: TGTGCCTCCTACACCGATAAACTCATCTTT.

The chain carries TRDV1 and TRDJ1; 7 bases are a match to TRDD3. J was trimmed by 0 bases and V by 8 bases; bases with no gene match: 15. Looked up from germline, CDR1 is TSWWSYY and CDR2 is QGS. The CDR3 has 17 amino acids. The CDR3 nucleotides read TGTGCTCTTACTAGTCTTCGGGGGATCCGGTACACCGATAAACTCATCTTT. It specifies CALTSLRGIRYTDKLIF.

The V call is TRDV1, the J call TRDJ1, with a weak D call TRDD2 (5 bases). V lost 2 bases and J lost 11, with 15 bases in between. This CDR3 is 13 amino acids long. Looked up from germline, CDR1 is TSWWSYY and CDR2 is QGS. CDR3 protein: CALGEIPLKELIF. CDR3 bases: TGTGCTCTTGGGGAAATTCCTCTAAAGGAGCTCATCTTT.

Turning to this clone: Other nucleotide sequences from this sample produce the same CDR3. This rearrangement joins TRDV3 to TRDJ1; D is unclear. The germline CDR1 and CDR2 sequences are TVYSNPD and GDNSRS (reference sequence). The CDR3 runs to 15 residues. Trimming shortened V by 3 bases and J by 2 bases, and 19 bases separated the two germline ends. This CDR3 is CALLPVPDRTDKLIF. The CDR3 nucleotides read TGTGCCTTACTACCCGTTCCCGATCGTACCGATAAACTCATCTTT.

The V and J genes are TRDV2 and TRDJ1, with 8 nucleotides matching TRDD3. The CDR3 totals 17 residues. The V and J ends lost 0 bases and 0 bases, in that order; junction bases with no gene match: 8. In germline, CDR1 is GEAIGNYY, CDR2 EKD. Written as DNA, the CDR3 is TGTGCCTGTGACACCAGTACTGGGGGTCAGTACACCGATAAACTCATCTTT. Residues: CACDTSTGGQYTDKLIF.

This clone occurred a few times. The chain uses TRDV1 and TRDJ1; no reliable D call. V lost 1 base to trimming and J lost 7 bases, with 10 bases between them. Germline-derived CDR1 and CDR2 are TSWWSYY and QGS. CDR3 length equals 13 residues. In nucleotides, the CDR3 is TGTGCTCTTGGGGAACCCCTCCCCGGTAAACTCATCTTT. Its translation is CALGEPLPGKLIF.

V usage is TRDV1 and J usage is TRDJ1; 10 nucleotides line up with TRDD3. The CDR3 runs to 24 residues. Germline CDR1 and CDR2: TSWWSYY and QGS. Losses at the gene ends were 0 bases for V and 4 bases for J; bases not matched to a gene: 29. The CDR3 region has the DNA TGTGCTCTTGGGGAACTCTACCTACGGTCCGTACTGGGGGATGGTCCTTCCCAGGTCGATAAACTCATCTTT. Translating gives CALGELYLRSVLGDGPSQVDKLIF.

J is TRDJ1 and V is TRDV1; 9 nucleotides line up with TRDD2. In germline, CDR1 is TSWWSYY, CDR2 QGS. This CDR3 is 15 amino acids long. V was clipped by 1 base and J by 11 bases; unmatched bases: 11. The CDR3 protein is CALGEPGLPTGGLIF. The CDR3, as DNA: TGTGCTCTTGGGGAACCTGGCCTTCCTACTGGTGGGCTCATCTTT.

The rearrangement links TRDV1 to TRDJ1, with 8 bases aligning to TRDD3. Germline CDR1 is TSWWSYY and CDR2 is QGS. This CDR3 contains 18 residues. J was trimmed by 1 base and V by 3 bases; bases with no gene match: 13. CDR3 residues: CALGEPARGIAFTDKLIF. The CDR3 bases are TGTGCTCTTGGGGAGCCTGCTAGGGGGATAGCTTTCACCGATAAACTCATCTTT.

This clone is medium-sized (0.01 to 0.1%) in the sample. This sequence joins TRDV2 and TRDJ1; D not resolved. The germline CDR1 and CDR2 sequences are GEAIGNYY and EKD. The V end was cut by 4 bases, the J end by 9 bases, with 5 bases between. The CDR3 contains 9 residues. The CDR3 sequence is CACERELIF. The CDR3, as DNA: TGTGCCTGTGAACGGGAACTCATCTTT.

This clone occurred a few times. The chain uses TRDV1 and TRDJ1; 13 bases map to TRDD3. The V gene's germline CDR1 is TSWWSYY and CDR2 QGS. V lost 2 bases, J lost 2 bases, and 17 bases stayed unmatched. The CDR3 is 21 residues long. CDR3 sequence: CALGEGVFLRNWGIRTDKLIF. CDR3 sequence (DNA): TGTGCTCTTGGGGAAGGTGTATTCCTCCGAAACTGGGGGATACGGACCGATAAACTCATCTTT.

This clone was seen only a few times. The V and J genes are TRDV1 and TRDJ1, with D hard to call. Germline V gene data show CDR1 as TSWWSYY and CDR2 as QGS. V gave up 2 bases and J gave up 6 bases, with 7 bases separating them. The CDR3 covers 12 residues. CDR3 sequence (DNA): TGTGCTCTTGGGGAATCCGGCCATAAACTCATCTTT. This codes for CALGESGHKLIF.

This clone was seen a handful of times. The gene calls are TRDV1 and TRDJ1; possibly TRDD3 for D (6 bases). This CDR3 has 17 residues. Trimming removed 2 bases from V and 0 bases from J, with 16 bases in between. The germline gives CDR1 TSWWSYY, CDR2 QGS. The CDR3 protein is CALGEDWLGIDTDKLIF. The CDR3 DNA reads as TGTGCTCTTGGGGAAGACTGGCTGGGGATCGACACCGATAAACTCATCTTT.

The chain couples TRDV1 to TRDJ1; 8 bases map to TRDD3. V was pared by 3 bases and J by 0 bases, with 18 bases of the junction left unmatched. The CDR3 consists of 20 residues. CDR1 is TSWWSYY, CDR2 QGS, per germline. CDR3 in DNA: TGTGCTCTTGGGGACGGCCTTCCCATCACTGGGGGCCCCGACACCGATAAACTCATCTTT. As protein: CALGDGLPITGGPDTDKLIF.

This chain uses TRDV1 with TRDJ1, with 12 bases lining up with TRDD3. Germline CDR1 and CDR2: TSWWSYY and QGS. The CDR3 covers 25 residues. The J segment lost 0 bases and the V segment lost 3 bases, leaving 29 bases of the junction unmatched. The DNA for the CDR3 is TGTGCTCTTGGGGAGCTCACTTCCCCCTCTCCCTGTACTGGGGGATACTCCCTGTACACCGATAAACTCATCTTT. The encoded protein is CALGELTSPSPCTGGYSLYTDKLIF.

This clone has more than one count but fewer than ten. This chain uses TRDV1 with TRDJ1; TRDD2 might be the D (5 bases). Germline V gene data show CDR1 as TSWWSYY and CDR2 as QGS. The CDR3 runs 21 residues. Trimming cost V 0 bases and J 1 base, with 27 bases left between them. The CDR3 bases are TGTGCTCTTGGGGAACTAGTCGGCCCATATTCCTCTTGGACATTCACCGATAAACTCATCTTT. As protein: CALGELVGPYSSWTFTDKLIF.

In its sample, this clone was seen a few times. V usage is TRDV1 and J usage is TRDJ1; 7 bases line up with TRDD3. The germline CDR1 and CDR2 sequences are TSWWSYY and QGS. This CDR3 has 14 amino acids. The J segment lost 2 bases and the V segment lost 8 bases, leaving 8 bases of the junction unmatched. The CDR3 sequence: CALTWGAPTDKLIF. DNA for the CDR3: TGTGCTCTTACCTGGGGGGCACCTACCGATAAACTCATCTTT.

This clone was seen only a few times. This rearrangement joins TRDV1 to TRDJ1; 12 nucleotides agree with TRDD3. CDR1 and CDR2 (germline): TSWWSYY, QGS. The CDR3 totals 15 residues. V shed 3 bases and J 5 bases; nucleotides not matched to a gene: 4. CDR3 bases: TGTGCTCTTGGGGATTCCTGGGGGATACGTGATAAACTCATCTTT. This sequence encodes CALGDSWGIRDKLIF.

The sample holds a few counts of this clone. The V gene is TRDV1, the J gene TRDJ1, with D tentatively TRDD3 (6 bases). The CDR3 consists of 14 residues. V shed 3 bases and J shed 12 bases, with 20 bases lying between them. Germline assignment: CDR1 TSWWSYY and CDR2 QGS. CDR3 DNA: TGTGCTCTTGGGGACCTCTTACCTACTGGGAGATTCATCTTT. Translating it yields CALGDLLPTGRFIF.